The 16 T cell receptor beta chains presented below share a single source sample, sequenced in a study of beta chain features in type 1 diabetes. Reverse transcribing all isolated RNA meant expressed TCRB transcripts were sequenced. The assay was immunoSEQ multiplex PCR, and TCRdb's table has in-frame clones only and misses some. The sample contains some 220,000 clones, about a tenth of which appear only once. Specimen: central memory CD4+ T cells from blood. The receptors originated from a man between 18 and 29 years old in good health.

This clone was observed a few times. V usage is TRBV27 and J usage is TRBJ2-7, with D perhaps TRBD1 or TRBD2 (5 bases each). This CDR3 contains 14 residues. CDR1 is MNHEY and CDR2 is SMNVEV in the germline V gene (reference sequence). V was pared by 7 bases and J by 2 bases, with 15 bases between. In nucleotides, the CDR3 is TGTGCCAGCACCCCACGGGACCGAACCTACGAGCAGTACTTC. Translating gives CASTPRDRTYEQYF.

The genes are TRBV5-6 and TRBJ2-1, with 8 bases fitting TRBD1. The V gene's germline CDR1 is SGHDT and CDR2 YYEEEE. The junction had 3 bases not matched to a gene; V was cut back by 1 base and J by 9 bases. This CDR3 contains 13 residues. The CDR3 is CASSLLQGGEQFF. The DNA of the CDR3 is TGTGCCAGCAGCTTGTTACAGGGGGGTGAGCAGTTCTTC.

This clone was counted ten times or more. The J gene is TRBJ2-3, the V gene TRBV28, with 11 bases matching TRBD2. Germline CDR1 and CDR2: MDHEN and SYDVKM. The CDR3 has 14 amino acids. The junction had 2 bases not matched to a gene; V was cut back by 8 bases and J by 1 base. The CDR3, as DNA: TGTGCCAGCCTACTAGCGGGAGGCACAGATACGCAGTATTTT. Translated: CASLLAGGTDTQYF.

The chain joins TRBV21-1 to TRBJ1-1. TRBV21-1 corresponds to a pseudogene. There are 15 residues in the CDR3. The CDR3 spells CASSPSGRLNTEAFF. The CDR3, as DNA: TGTGCCAGCAGCCCCTCGGGGCGGCTGAACACTGAAGCTTTCTTT.

The chain combines TRBV29-1 with TRBJ2-2; the match to TRBD2 covers 10 bases. The CDR3 runs 15 residues. Germline trimming cut 7 bases from V and 4 bases from J; bases unmatched to any gene: 9. Germline CDR1 reads SQVTM; CDR2 reads ANQGSEA. The CDR3 bases are TGCAGCGGTGGCCTCAGCGGGAGGGGCACCGGGGAGCTGTTTTTT. It encodes CSGGLSGRGTGELFF.

V usage is TRBV28 and J usage is TRBJ2-5; maybe TRBD2 (6 bases). Between the trimmed V and J ends, which lost 6 bases and 2 bases, there was a span of 13 bases. CDR1 is MDHEN, CDR2 SYDVKM, per germline. This CDR3 region has 14 residues. CDR3 bases: TGTGCCAGCAGGACCCCTGGGGGGCAAGAGACCCAGTACTTC. This encodes CASRTPGGQETQYF. Combining the CDR3 with reference TRBV28 and TRBJ2-5 gives the whole variable domain DVKVTQSSRYLVKRTGEKVFLECVQDMDHENMFWYRQDPGLGLRLIYFSYDVKMKEKGDIPEGYSVSREKKERFSLILESASTNQTSMYLCASRTPGGQETQYFGPGTRLLVL.

Only a few counts were recorded for this clone. The chain combines TRBV7-8 with TRBJ2-4; D gene uncertain. This CDR3 is 14 amino acids long. Germline-derived CDR1 and CDR2 are SGHVS and FQNEAQ. Deletions cut 1 base from V and 3 bases from J, with 7 bases between. In DNA form, the CDR3 reads TGTGCCAGCAGCTTAGGGGGATTCAAAAACATTCAGTACTTC. Residues: CASSLGGFKNIQYF.

The chain employs TRBV27 and TRBJ2-1; 11 positions match TRBD2. V was clipped by 6 bases and J by 2 bases; unmatched bases: 3. CDR1 MNHEY and CDR2 SMNVEV come from the germline V gene (reference sequence). The CDR3 has 15 amino acids. This CDR3 is CASRDSGRAYNEQFF. The CDR3 DNA follows: TGTGCCAGCAGGGATAGCGGGAGGGCCTACAATGAGCAGTTCTTC.

V gene TRBV30 combines with J gene TRBJ1-2; the match to TRBD1 covers 9 bases. Germline assignment: CDR1 GTSNPN and CDR2 SVGIG (reference sequence). The CDR3 is 14 residues long. V dropped 2 bases and J dropped 8; count of bases not matched to a gene: 9. The CDR3 loop reads CAWSLRDRVGGYTF. DNA for the CDR3: TGTGCCTGGAGTCTCCGGGACAGGGTAGGCGGCTACACCTTC.

This clone was detected many times. Other nucleotide sequences from this sample produce the same CDR3. This chain uses TRBV5-1 with TRBJ2-5; D is unclear. The CDR3 consists of 12 residues. The V end lost 3 bases, the J end lost 1 base, and 4 bases lay between the germline ends. Looked up from germline, CDR1 is SGHRS and CDR2 is YFSETQ. The chain's CDR3 is CASSWTQETQYF. The CDR3 DNA sequence: TGCGCCAGCAGCTGGACCCAAGAGACCCAGTACTTC.

Concerning this clone: One end of the junction fails to match germline, which may point to a read error. The chain is built from TRBV4-1 and TRBJ2-6; D unresolved. This CDR3 spans 16 amino acids. The germline V gene has CDR1 MGHRA and CDR2 YSYEKL. CDR3 bases: TGCGCCAGCTGCCAATTAGTCCTCTCTGGGGCCAACGTCCTGACTTTC. It is translated as CASCQLVLSGANVLTF.

This clone was detected only a few times. The chain links TRBV15 to TRBJ2-6; weak D call: TRBD1 (5 bases). CDR3 length: 17 residues. The germline gives CDR1 LNHNV, CDR2 YYDKDF (reference sequence). Trimming left V 0 bases short and J 4 bases short, with 13 bases between. The CDR3 is CATSRDRAGLGANVLTF. CDR3 coding DNA: TGTGCCACCAGCAGAGATCGGGCAGGGCTCGGGGCCAACGTCCTGACTTTC.

This clone was found many times. CDR3 nucleotide sequence: TGTGCCAGCAGGAGGACTAGCGGGAGTATCTGGGAGACCCAGTACTTC. It encodes CASRRTSGSIWETQYF. The V gene is TRBV7-8, the J gene TRBJ2-5, with 13 bases lining up with TRBD2. Germline V gives CDR1 SGHVS, CDR2 FQNEAQ. Unmatched junction bases numbered 9, after V lost 6 bases and J lost 5 bases. The CDR3 extends over 16 amino acids.

The chain has TRBV7-8 and TRBJ1-5, with a weak D call TRBD1 (6 bases). Trimming removed 5 bases at V and 4 bases at J, with 12 bases between. CDR1 is SGHVS and CDR2 is FQNEAQ in the germline V gene. The CDR3 has 14 amino acids. CDR3 in DNA: TGTGCCAGCAGCGTCACAGGGAGGAATCAGCCCCAGCATTTT. It is translated as CASSVTGRNQPQHF.

J is TRBJ2-3 and V is TRBV18; unclear D gene. The germline gives CDR1 KGHSH, CDR2 LQKENI. The CDR3 length is 13 residues. Deletions cut 5 bases from V and 0 bases from J, with 6 bases between. The DNA for the CDR3 is TGTGCCAGCTCATATTATAGCACAGATACGCAGTATTTT. Amino acid sequence: CASSYYSTDTQYF.

In this sample, this clone turned up a few times. The chain combines TRBV14 with TRBJ2-7; no clear D gene. V was shortened by 0 bases and J by 2 bases, with 5 bases between the two germline ends. Looked up from germline, CDR1 is SGHDN and CDR2 is FVKESK. The CDR3 covers 13 residues. The CDR3 protein is CASSQEFTYEQYF. The CDR3, as DNA: TGTGCCAGCAGCCAAGAGTTTACCTACGAGCAGTACTTC.